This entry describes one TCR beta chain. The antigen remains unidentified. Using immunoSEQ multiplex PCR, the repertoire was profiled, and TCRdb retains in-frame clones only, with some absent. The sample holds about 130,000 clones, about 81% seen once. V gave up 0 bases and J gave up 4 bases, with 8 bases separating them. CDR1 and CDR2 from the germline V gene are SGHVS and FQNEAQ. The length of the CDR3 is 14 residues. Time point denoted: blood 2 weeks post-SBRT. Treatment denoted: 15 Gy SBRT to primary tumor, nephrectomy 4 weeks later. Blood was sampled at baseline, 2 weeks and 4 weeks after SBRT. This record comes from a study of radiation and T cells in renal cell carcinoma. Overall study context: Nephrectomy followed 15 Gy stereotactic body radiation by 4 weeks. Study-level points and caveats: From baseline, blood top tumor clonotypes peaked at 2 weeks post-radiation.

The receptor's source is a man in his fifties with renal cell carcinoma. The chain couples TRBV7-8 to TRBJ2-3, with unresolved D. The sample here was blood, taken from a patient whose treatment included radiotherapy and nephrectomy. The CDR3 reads CASSLAGTADTQYF. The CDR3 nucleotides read TGTGCCAGCAGCTTAGCGGGAACGGCAGATACGCAGTATTTT.